Listed here is a single T cell receptor beta chain. The data stem from a study of blood T cell repertoires in COVID-19. Study in general: Samples taken during acute and convalescent COVID-19 were collected in the United States, Italy and Spain. PBMCs, B-cell-depleted T cells, or T cells were the source of the cDNA or gDNA that made up the material.

Authors' processing steps: Counts of nucleated cells, estimated from reference gene primer amplification, were obtained. Produced via immunoSEQ multiplex PCR; TCRdb's table is partial and in-frame only. The V and J calls and clone size are taken from that table; D and trimming were inferred from the DNA. The sample holds around 100,000 clones; more than 65% are singletons and the top ten take approximately 31%. V dropped 5 bases and J dropped 0; count of bases not matched to a gene: 5. Per the germline V gene, CDR1 is SEHNR and CDR2 is FQNEAQ (reference sequence). The CDR3 runs to 15 residues. This rearrangement joins TRBV7-9 to TRBJ1-1, with 8 bases identical to TRBD1. This clonotype was obtained from a man aged 70 or older with active or convalescent COVID-19. The sequenced sample consisted of peripheral blood. The CDR3 region is CASSLRTGLNTEAFF. As DNA, the CDR3 is TGTGCCAGCAGCCTAAGGACAGGGTTGAACACTGAAGCTTTCTTT.